This entry is about one TCR beta chain. Antigen unknown. The primer mix had 60 Vbeta and 13 Jbeta primers. Produced via immunoSEQ multiplex PCR; TCRdb's table is partial and in-frame only. The data contain about 70,000 clones, 86% of them singletons. This sample stems from a study of cytomegalovirus exposure and HLA in healthy donors. Study-level points and caveats: A later analysis reportedly found that, within productive TCRs, an Asian-associated ancestry cluster had fewer N-insertions than the mean observed across the 666 donors. The classifier, whose performance was assessed in both the original and validation cohorts, reportedly diagnosed cytomegalovirus status with high specificity and sensitivity. CMV serostatus stood as the only immune exposure information on hand.

The specimen was PBMCs. The origin of this receptor is a woman younger than 45 in good health and CMV-seronegative.

The CDR3 sequence: CASRRGLAGEGSSYEQYF. The CDR3 coding sequence is TGTGCCAGCAGGCGGGGACTAGCGGGAGAAGGGAGCTCCTACGAGCAGTACTTC. This sequence joins TRBV27 and TRBJ2-5, with 14 bases matching TRBD2. The closer fit of TRBJ2-7 to the DNA end suggests the J call may be wrong. The germline V gene encodes CDR1 MNHEY and CDR2 SMNVEV (reference sequence). There are 18 residues in the CDR3.